The 30 T cell receptor beta chains listed next were all sequenced from one sample in a study of blood T cell repertoires in COVID-19. Repertoires were generated with immunoSEQ multiplex PCR, while TCRdb's copy carries only in-frame clones and drops some. Here the sample spans 60,000 to 85,000 clones, approximately 75% being singletons. The sample consisted of peripheral blood. These receptors originate from a woman aged 60-75 years with acute or convalescent COVID-19.

With regard to this clone: Other DNA sequences in this specimen translate into the identical CDR3. The chain is built from TRBV7-2 and TRBJ1-6; tentatively, D is TRBD1 (6 bases). V shed 5 bases and J shed 7 bases, with 12 bases lying between them. The CDR3 contains 14 residues. The V gene's germline CDR1 is SGHTA and CDR2 FQGNSA. As DNA, the CDR3 is TGTGCCAGCAGCCCAGACAGGCTGAATTCACCCCTCCACTTT. Its protein is CASSPDRLNSPLHF.

The chain recombines TRBV11-2 with TRBJ2-5; no clear D. This CDR3 has 14 residues. CDR1 and CDR2 (germline): SGHAT, FQNNGV. Trimming stripped 0 bases from V and 5 bases from J, with 10 bases between. The CDR3: CASSLEVLRETQYF. CDR3 DNA sequence: TGTGCCAGCAGCTTAGAAGTCCTCAGGGAGACCCAGTACTTC.

The table lists this clone with a count of one. The V call is TRBV6-4, the J call TRBJ1-5; the match to TRBD1 covers 8 bases. Germline V gene sequence: CDR1 MRHNA, CDR2 SNTAGT. The CDR3 is made up of 20 amino acids. V lost 6 bases to trimming and J lost 0 bases; unmatched junction nucleotides: 19. The CDR3 sequence: CASSLNRDRKNTYSNQPQHF. The CDR3 DNA is TGTGCCAGCAGCCTAAACCGGGACAGGAAGAATACTTATAGCAATCAGCCCCAGCATTTT.

This clone was counted between two and nine times. V and J are TRBV19 and TRBJ1-3; D is undetermined. V lost 2 bases and J 2 bases, leaving 16 bases between the germline ends. From germline, CDR1 is LNHDA and CDR2 SQIVND (reference sequence). The CDR3 has 17 residues. The CDR3, as DNA: TGTGCCAGTAGTATAATGGTGACTTCGGCTACTGGAAACACCATATATTTT. This codes for CASSIMVTSATGNTIYF.

The genes are TRBV29-1 and TRBJ1-2; TRBD1 aligns across 7 bases. V trimming: 6 bases; J trimming: 2 bases; junction bases outside the gene matches: 9. Germline V gene data show CDR1 as SQVTM and CDR2 as ANQGSEA. This CDR3 is built from 14 residues. DNA of the CDR3: TGCAGCGTCACGGGGGACAGCGTCAACTATGGCTACACCTTC. Translating gives CSVTGDSVNYGYTF.

Only a few counts were recorded for this clone. For the CDR3, the DNA is TGCGCCAGCAGGGATAGCGGGGCGAACACCGGGGAGCTGTTTTTT. Translation: CASRDSGANTGELFF. This chain uses TRBV5-1 with TRBJ2-2; 8 bases agree with TRBD2. Germline values: CDR1 SGHRS, CDR2 YFSETQ. Trimming took 5 bases from V and 0 from J; bases not matched to a gene: 3. This CDR3 has 15 residues.

This sequence joins TRBV9 and TRBJ2-2, with 10 nucleotides matching TRBD2. The germline V gene encodes CDR1 SGDLS and CDR2 YYNGEE. The CDR3 has 17 amino acids. V was clipped by 0 bases and J by 1 base; unmatched bases: 3. The CDR3 DNA reads as TGTGCCAGCAGCGTAGTTTCTAGCGGGGGGAACACCGGGGAGCTGTTTTTT. Translating gives CASSVVSSGGNTGELFF.

This clone has just one count. V gene TRBV15 combines with J gene TRBJ1-4, with D maybe TRBD1 (5 bases). The CDR3 spans 15 residues. The germline gives CDR1 LNHNV, CDR2 YYDKDF (reference sequence). The V end lost 3 bases, the J end lost 8 bases, and 16 bases lay between the germline ends. The CDR3 here is CATSSPKGLKEKLFF. CDR3 nucleotide sequence: TGTGCCACCAGCAGTCCCAAGGGACTAAAGGAAAAACTGTTTTTT.

This chain joins TRBV7-2 and TRBJ2-7; weak D call: TRBD1 (5 bases). Between the trimmed V and J ends, which lost 1 base and 6 bases, there was a span of 10 bases. The CDR3 extends over 13 amino acids. Germline assignment: CDR1 SGHTA and CDR2 FQGNSA. The CDR3 loop is CASSLEGEGEQYF. The CDR3 region has the DNA TGTGCCAGCAGCTTAGAAGGGGAAGGCGAGCAGTACTTC.

This clone came up once. This sequence joins TRBV12-5 and TRBJ1-5; a weak D match, TRBD1 (6 bases). V lost 1 base and J lost 8, with 12 bases in between. The CDR3 loop spans 14 amino acids. Germline assignment: CDR1 LGHNT and CDR2 FRNRAP. The DNA of the CDR3 is TGTGCTAGTGGTTTGGGGATACAGGGAGAGCCCCAGCATTTT. Translation: CASGLGIQGEPQHF.

The V call is TRBV5-1, the J call TRBJ1-2; perhaps TRBD1 as D (6 bases). The V gene lost 0 bases and the J gene lost 3 bases, with 12 bases spanning the gap. In germline, CDR1 is SGHRS, CDR2 YFSETQ. The CDR3 is 15 residues long. Here the CDR3 reads CASSLGQVEDYGYTF. CDR3 bases: TGCGCCAGCAGCTTGGGACAGGTGGAGGACTATGGCTACACCTTC.

This clone was counted a single time. This chain links TRBV19 with TRBJ1-4; D remains ambiguous. Germline-derived CDR1 and CDR2 are LNHDA and SQIVND (reference sequence). The CDR3 totals 15 residues. Trimming removed 5 bases from V and 1 base from J, with 11 bases in between. Here the CDR3 DNA reads TGTGCCAGTAGTTATAACAGCGGAACTAATGAAAAACTGTTTTTT. This gives the protein CASSYNSGTNEKLFF.

The V and J genes are TRBV5-8 and TRBJ2-2, with 7 bases fitting TRBD2. Losses at the gene ends were 0 bases for V and 4 bases for J; bases not matched to a gene: 3. Germline lookup yields CDR1 SGHTS and CDR2 YDEGEE. The CDR3 loop spans 15 amino acids. The CDR3 reads CASSLVSGTTGELFF. CDR3 in DNA: TGTGCCAGCAGCTTGGTCAGCGGGACCACCGGGGAGCTGTTTTTT. Filled out from reference TRBV5-8 and TRBJ2-2, the complete variable domain reads EAGVTQSPTHLIKTRGQQATLRCSPISGHTSVYWYQQALGLGLQFLLWYDEGEERNRGNFPPRFSGRQFPNYSSELNVNALELEDSALYLCASSLVSGTTGELFFGEGSRLTVL.

The V and J genes are TRBV5-1 and TRBJ2-6; D is ambiguous. This CDR3 is 14 amino acids long. V lost 0 bases and J 4 bases, leaving 5 bases between the germline ends. The germline CDR1 and CDR2 sequences are SGHRS and YFSETQ. DNA of the CDR3: TGCGCCAGCAGCTTGGTAAGCGGGGCCAACGTCCTGACTTTC. It codes for CASSLVSGANVLTF.

The chain couples TRBV2 to TRBJ2-7; TRBD1 matches 7 bases. In germline, CDR1 is SNHLY, CDR2 FYNNEI. After removal of 4 bases from V and 5 bases from J, the junction contained 8 bases not matched to a gene. The CDR3 spans 14 residues. The CDR3: CASSVGTRGHEQYF. Here the CDR3 DNA reads TGTGCCAGCAGTGTTGGGACGAGGGGGCACGAGCAGTACTTC.

The chain has TRBV6-5 and TRBJ1-5; D perhaps matches TRBD1 (5 bases). CDR3 length equals 13 residues. V lost 6 bases and J 4 bases, leaving 10 bases between the germline ends. The germline V gene has CDR1 MNHEY and CDR2 SVGAGI. CDR3 residues: CASSPDRNQPQHF. DNA of the CDR3: TGTGCCAGCAGCCCCGACAGAAATCAGCCCCAGCATTTT.

The rearrangement uses TRBV19 and TRBJ1-3, with D tentatively TRBD1 (5 bases). Trimming shortened V by 3 bases and J by 9 bases, and 24 bases separated the two germline ends. The length of the CDR3 is 17 residues. CDR1 and CDR2 from the germline V gene are LNHDA and SQIVND (reference sequence). The CDR3 sequence: CASSMWTPSGLQSTIYF. The DNA for the CDR3 is TGTGCCAGTAGTATGTGGACACCCTCTGGACTACAAAGCACCATATATTTT.

J is TRBJ2-7 and V is TRBV28; a weak D match, TRBD2 (6 bases). V lost 6 bases, J lost 7 bases, and 19 bases lay in between. The CDR3 spans 14 residues. Germline V gene lookup returns CDR1 MDHEN and CDR2 SYDVKM. The CDR3: CASRPTGTVSEQYF. As DNA, the CDR3 is TGTGCCAGCAGACCTACCGGGACTGTTTCAGAGCAGTACTTC. Full variable domain (rest looked up from reference TRBV28 and TRBJ2-7): DVKVTQSSRYLVKRTGEKVFLECVQDMDHENMFWYRQDPGLGLRLIYFSYDVKMKEKGDIPEGYSVSREKKERFSLILESASTNQTSMYLCASRPTGTVSEQYFGPGTRLTVT.

The V gene is TRBV3-1 (or the pseudogene TRBV3-2), the J gene TRBJ2-1; D gene uncertain. The CDR3 runs 13 residues. Trimming stripped 2 bases from V and 9 bases from J, with 11 bases between. CDR1 is LGHDT and CDR2 is YNNKEL in the germline V gene (reference sequence). CDR3 nucleotides: TGTGCCAGCAGCCAATACGCGGCTATTGAGCAGTTCTTC. Translating gives CASSQYAAIEQFF.

The rearrangement joins TRBV7-2 to TRBJ1-2; the D gene is possibly TRBD1 (6 bases). This CDR3 comprises 14 residues. Trimming took off 5 bases at V and 8 bases at J, with 18 bases between the two ends. Germline V CDR1 and CDR2: SGHTA, FQGNSA. This CDR3 is CASSPYRESRGYTF. The CDR3 DNA follows: TGTGCCAGCAGCCCGTACAGGGAGAGCCGCGGCTACACCTTC.

This clone has just one count. J is TRBJ2-1 and V is TRBV11-2; 8 positions match TRBD2. V shed 1 base, J shed 6 bases, and the junction held 5 bases outside the gene matches. The V gene's germline CDR1 is SGHAT and CDR2 FQNNGV. This CDR3 has 15 residues. The CDR3 DNA sequence: TGTGCCAGCAGCTTAGTGGGACTAGGAATCAATGAGCAGTTCTTC. Encoded protein: CASSLVGLGINEQFF.

The rearrangement uses TRBV7-3 and TRBJ2-1; D possibly corresponds to TRBD1 (7 bases). CDR1 is SGHTA and CDR2 is FQGTGA in the germline V gene. This CDR3 is built from 16 residues. The V and J ends lost 1 base and 6 bases respectively, with 16 bases between them. The DNA for the CDR3 is TGTGCCAGCAGCTTAAAGGGCGGGGCAGGGGGCAATGAGCAGTTCTTC. Translated, it gives CASSLKGGAGGNEQFF.

The chain combines TRBV3-1 (or the pseudogene TRBV3-2) with TRBJ1-2; D is uncertain. CDR3 size: 13 residues. The V gene's germline CDR1 is LGHDT and CDR2 YNNKEL (reference sequence). Trimming pared 2 bases from V and 7 bases from J, leaving 11 bases between. Here the CDR3 reads CASSQFLGVGYTF. The CDR3 nucleotides are TGTGCCAGCAGCCAATTCTTGGGAGTTGGCTACACCTTC.

This clone was recorded only once. V is TRBV3-1 (or the pseudogene TRBV3-2) and J is TRBJ1-2; D is unresolved. The germline gives CDR1 LGHDT, CDR2 YNNKEL (reference sequence). V gave up 6 bases and J gave up 3 bases, with 14 bases separating them. The CDR3 has 14 residues. CDR3 residues: CASRAKKPYYGYTF. CDR3 sequence (DNA): TGTGCCAGCAGGGCAAAGAAACCCTACTATGGCTACACCTTC.

The chain recombines TRBV5-4 with TRBJ1-1, with 8 bases that match TRBD1. In germline, CDR1 is SGHNT, CDR2 YYREEE (reference sequence). V lost 4 bases and J lost 1; bases outside the gene matches: 9. There are 16 residues in the CDR3. CDR3 coding DNA: TGTGCCAGCAGCCTGGACAGGGAGGGGACGAACACTGAAGCTTTCTTT. As protein: CASSLDREGTNTEAFF.

The table lists this clone with a count of one. The chain has TRBV9 and TRBJ2-1, with D tentatively TRBD2 (6 bases). The germline CDR1 and CDR2 sequences are SGDLS and YYNGEE. This CDR3 has 15 amino acids. The V gene lost 4 bases and the J gene lost 2 bases, with 13 bases spanning the gap. The CDR3 DNA reads TGTGCCAGCAGCCCCCGGGAGCGGACCTACAATGAGCAGTTCTTC. Translated, it gives CASSPRERTYNEQFF.

The chain combines TRBV11-2 with TRBJ1-2; D uncertain. Per germline, CDR1 SGHAT and CDR2 FQNNGV. This CDR3 comprises 15 residues. V lost 0 bases and J 7 bases, leaving 15 bases between the germline ends. The CDR3 DNA follows: TGTGCCAGCAGCTTAGATCGGGCAGGAGGCCGTGGCTACACCTTC. Amino acid sequence: CASSLDRAGGRGYTF.

This chain uses TRBV6-1 with TRBJ2-2, with 10 positions matching TRBD1. Germline lookup yields CDR1 MNHNS and CDR2 SASEGT. This CDR3 has 15 residues. Germline trimming cut 2 bases from V and 4 bases from J; bases unmatched to any gene: 1. CDR3 bases: TGTGCCAGCAGTGAATGGACAGGGGGCACCGGGGAGCTGTTTTTT. It is translated as CASSEWTGGTGELFF.

This chain links TRBV27 with TRBJ1-1, with 7 bases matching TRBD1. Germline lookup yields CDR1 MNHEY and CDR2 SMNVEV (reference sequence). This CDR3 region has 17 residues. Unmatched junction bases numbered 19, after V lost 7 bases and J lost 5 bases. In nucleotides, the CDR3 is TGTGCCAGCACCCCCGGGCCGGGACAGACAGGACGTACTGAAGCTTTCTTT. Encoded protein: CASTPGPGQTGRTEAFF.

The J gene is TRBJ1-5, the V gene TRBV19; 7 nucleotides line up with TRBD1. V trimming: 3 bases; J trimming: 4 bases; junction bases outside the gene matches: 3. This CDR3 contains 14 residues. Per germline, CDR1 LNHDA and CDR2 SQIVND (reference sequence). DNA of the CDR3: TGTGCCAGTAGTATCCGGGACAGAAATCAGCCCCAGCATTTT. Residues: CASSIRDRNQPQHF. Using reference TRBV19 and TRBJ1-5 for the parts outside the CDR3, the full variable domain is DGGITQSPKYLFRKEGQNVTLSCEQNLNHDAMYWYRQDPGQGLRLIYYSQIVNDFQKGDIAEGYSVSREKKESFPLTVTSAQKNPTAFYLCASSIRDRNQPQHFGDGTRLSIL.